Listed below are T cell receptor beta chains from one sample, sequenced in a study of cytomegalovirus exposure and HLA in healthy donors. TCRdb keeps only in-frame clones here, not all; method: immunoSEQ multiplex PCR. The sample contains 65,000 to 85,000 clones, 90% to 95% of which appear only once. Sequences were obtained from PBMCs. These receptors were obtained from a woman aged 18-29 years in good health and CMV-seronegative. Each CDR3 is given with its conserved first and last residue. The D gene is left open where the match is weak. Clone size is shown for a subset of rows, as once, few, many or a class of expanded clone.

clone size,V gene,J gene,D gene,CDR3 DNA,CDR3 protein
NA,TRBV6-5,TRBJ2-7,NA,TGTGCCAGCAGTTATAGTTGGGCTTACGAGCAGTACTTC,CASSYSWAYEQYF
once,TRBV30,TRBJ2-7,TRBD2,TGTGCCTGGAGGTCATTCAGAGCGGGGCAGGGTGGAGCTTACTTC,CAWRSFRAGQGGAYF
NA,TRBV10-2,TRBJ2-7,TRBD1,TGCGCCAGCAACAGGGGTGGGAACTACGAGCAGTACTTC,CASNRGGNYEQYF
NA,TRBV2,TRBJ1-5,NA,TGTGCCAGCTGCGGAACTAGCAATCAGCCCCAGCATTTT,CASCGTSNQPQHF
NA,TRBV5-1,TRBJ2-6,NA,TGCGCCAGCGAACAGGTCGCTGGGGCCAACGTCCTGACTTTC,CASEQVAGANVLTF
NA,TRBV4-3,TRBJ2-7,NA,TGCGCCAGCAGCCAAGCGAGGACAAAGGTCGTTGAGCAGTACTTC,CASSQARTKVVEQYF
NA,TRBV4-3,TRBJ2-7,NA,TGCGCCAGCAGCCAGACCTCAGGGTCGATCCACGAGCAGTACTTC,CASSQTSGSIHEQYF
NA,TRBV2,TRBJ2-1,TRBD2,TGTGCCAGCACGGGACTAGCGGGAGGGAAAAATGAGCAGTTCTTC,CASTGLAGGKNEQFF
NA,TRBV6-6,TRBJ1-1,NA,TGTGCCAGCAGAGACAGGCGGGTCACTGAAGCTTTCTTT,CASRDRRVTEAFF
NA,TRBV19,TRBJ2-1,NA,TGTGCCAGTAGTATGGGGGGTGAGCAGTTCTTC,CASSMGGEQFF
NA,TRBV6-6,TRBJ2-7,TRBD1,TGTGCCAGCAGGGACAGGGGGTACGAGCAGTACTTC,CASRDRGYEQYF
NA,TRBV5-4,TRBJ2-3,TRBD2,TGTGCCAGCAGCTTGGAGACTAGCGGGAGAACAGATACGCAGTATTTT,CASSLETSGRTDTQYF
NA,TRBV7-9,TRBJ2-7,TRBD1,TGTGCCAGCAGCTCTCCGGGACAGGGGGCTTACGAGCAGTACTTC,CASSSPGQGAYEQYF
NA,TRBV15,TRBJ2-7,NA,TGTGCCACCAGCAGAGTAGGGGTTCGCTCCTACGAGCAGTACTTC,CATSRVGVRSYEQYF
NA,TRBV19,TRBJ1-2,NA,TGTGCCAGTAGGACCCTCGGGACTAACTATGGCTACACCTTC,CASRTLGTNYGYTF
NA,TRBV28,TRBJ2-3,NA,TGTGCCAGCAGTTTAGTGGCGCAGGTAAATCTGTATTTT,CASSLVAQVNLYF
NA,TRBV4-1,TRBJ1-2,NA,TGCGCCAGCAGCCAAGAAGGGGGAGGCTACACCTTC,CASSQEGGGYTF
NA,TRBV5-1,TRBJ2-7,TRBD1,TGCGCCAGCAGCTTGGGGGACAGGGGTCCGGACGAGCAGTACTTC,CASSLGDRGPDEQYF
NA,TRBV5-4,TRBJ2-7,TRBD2,TGTGCCAGCAAGGAGGGAGGGGCCTTCTACGAGCAGTACTTC,CASKEGGAFYEQYF
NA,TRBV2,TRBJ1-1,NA,TGTGCCAGCAGCGGACAGCCATACACTGAAGCTTTCTTT,CASSGQPYTEAFF
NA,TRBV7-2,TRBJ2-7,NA,TGTGCCAGCAGCCTCGAGGCTAGCCGGACCTACGAGCAGTACTTC,CASSLEASRTYEQYF
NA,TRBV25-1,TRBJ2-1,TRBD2,TGTGCCAGCAGTGAATTTGGGCGGGGACTAGCGGGAGTCAATGAGCAGTTCTTC,CASSEFGRGLAGVNEQFF
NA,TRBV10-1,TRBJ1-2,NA,TGCGCCAGCAGTGAGGGGCAGAACTATGGCTACACCTTC,CASSEGQNYGYTF
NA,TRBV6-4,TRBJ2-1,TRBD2,TGTGCCAGCAGTGAAGCGGGAGGCTCCTACAATGAGCAGTTCTTC,CASSEAGGSYNEQFF
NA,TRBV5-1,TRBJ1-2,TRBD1,TGCGCCAGCAGCCGCGAGGGACAGAACTATGGCTACACCTTC,CASSREGQNYGYTF
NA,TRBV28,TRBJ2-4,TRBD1,TGTGCCAGCAGTTTATCGAGGACAGGGGAAAACATTCAGTACTTC,CASSLSRTGENIQYF
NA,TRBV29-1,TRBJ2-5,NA,TGCAGCGTTAGCGGAGGGGTAGAGACCCAGTACTTC,CSVSGGVETQYF
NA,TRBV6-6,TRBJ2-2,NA,TGTGCCAGCATCAACAGTGACAGACGCACCGGGGAGCTGTTTTTT,CASINSDRRTGELFF
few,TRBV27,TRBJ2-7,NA,TGTGCCAGCAGTTTACCCGGTAGGGGGCAGTACTTC,CASSLPGRGQYF
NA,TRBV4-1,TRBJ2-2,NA,TGCGCCAGCAGCCAACAAACTACGAACACCGGGGAGCTGTTTTTT,CASSQQTTNTGELFF
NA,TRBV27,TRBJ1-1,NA,TGTGCCAGCAGTTTAACCGCGGTGGCTGTAGCTTTCTTT,CASSLTAVAVAFF
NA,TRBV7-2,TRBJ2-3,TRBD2,TGTGCCAGCAGCTTCCAGACTAGCGGCACAGATACGCAGTATTTT,CASSFQTSGTDTQYF
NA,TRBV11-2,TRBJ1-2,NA,TGTGCCGCGTCTCCCCCGTGTGGCTATGGCTACACCTTC,CAASPPCGYGYTF
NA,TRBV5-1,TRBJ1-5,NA,TGCGCCAGCAGCTTGGGAGGACTGGATCAGCCCCAGCATTTT,CASSLGGLDQPQHF
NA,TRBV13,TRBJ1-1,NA,TGTGCCAGCAGCTTAGGGGGGAGTTCCACTGAAGCTTTCTTT,CASSLGGSSTEAFF
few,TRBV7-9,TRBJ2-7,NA,TGTGCCAGCAGCTTAGCGGCGGAGACCTACGAGCAGTACTTC,CASSLAAETYEQYF
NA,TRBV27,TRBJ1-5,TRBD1,TGTGCCAGCAGTCCGCTTGGACAGGGGGAGGCTCAGCCCCAGCATTTT,CASSPLGQGEAQPQHF
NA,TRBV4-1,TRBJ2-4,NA,TGCGCCAGCAGCCAAGTTAATTTTTTAGCCAAAAACATTCAGTACTTC,CASSQVNFLAKNIQYF
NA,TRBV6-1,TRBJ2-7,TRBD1,TGTGCCAGCGAAAACCGAGACAGGGGGCACGAGCAGTACTTC,CASENRDRGHEQYF
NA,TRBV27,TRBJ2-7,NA,TGTGCCAGCAGTTTAGATGGGCCGAGGGTGCAGTACTTC,CASSLDGPRVQYF
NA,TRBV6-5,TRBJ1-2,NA,TGTGCCAGCAAAATAGTACAGGGCGGTGATGGCTACACCTTC,CASKIVQGGDGYTF
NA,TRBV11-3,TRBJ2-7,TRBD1,TGTGCCAGCAGCTTAGGTGGGACAGGGGGTAACGAGCAGTACTTC,CASSLGGTGGNEQYF